These 31 T cell receptor beta chains were sequenced from one sample in a study of blood T cell repertoires in COVID-19. Sequencing used immunoSEQ multiplex PCR; TCRdb keeps in-frame clones, though not all of them. The sample holds 200,000 to 250,000 clones, just under 90% seen once. Sequencing was performed on peripheral blood. These receptors originate from a man younger than 40 with COVID-19, enrolled during active disease.

This clone was seen only a few times. The CDR3 DNA is TGTGCCAGCTCACCACCGGTGGGAGGGCATGAGCAGTTCTTC. Translating gives CASSPPVGGHEQFF. The chain joins TRBV18 to TRBJ2-1; 7 positions match TRBD2. Germline trimming cut 0 bases from V and 8 bases from J; bases unmatched to any gene: 4. CDR1 is KGHSH, CDR2 LQKENI, per germline. The CDR3 contains 14 residues.

The V gene is TRBV27, the J gene TRBJ1-1, with 11 bases identical to TRBD1. With V trimmed by 5 bases and J by 9 bases, 8 bases remained unmatched. The CDR3 runs to 14 residues. CDR1 and CDR2 from the germline V gene are MNHEY and SMNVEV (reference sequence). CDR3 sequence (DNA): TGTGCCAGCAGTGACTCCGGGACAGGGGGAAAAGCTTTCTTT. Translated, it gives CASSDSGTGGKAFF.

The V and J genes are TRBV6-5 and TRBJ1-5, with no clear D. Trimming shortened V by 5 bases and J by 2 bases, and 10 bases separated the two germline ends. There are 14 residues in the CDR3. Germline CDR1 reads MNHEY; CDR2 reads SVGAGI. The CDR3 nucleotides read TGTGCCAGCAGTCCCGGGTGGGGCAATCAGCCCCAGCATTTT. Its translation is CASSPGWGNQPQHF.

The chain is built from TRBV5-4 and TRBJ2-4; TRBD1 aligns across 7 bases. J gave up 0 bases and V 0 bases, and 0 bases lay outside the gene matches. CDR3 length: 15 amino acids. Germline assignment: CDR1 SGHNT and CDR2 YYREEE (reference sequence). The CDR3 is CASSLGDRAKNIQYF. CDR3 nucleotide sequence: TGTGCCAGCAGCTTGGGGGACAGAGCCAAAAACATTCAGTACTTC. Drawing the rest from reference TRBV5-4 and TRBJ2-4, the complete variable domain is ETGVTQSPTHLIKTRGQQVTLRCSSQSGHNTVSWYQQALGQGPQFIFQYYREEENGRGNFPPRFSGLQFPNYSSELNVNALELDDSALYLCASSLGDRAKNIQYFGAGTRLSVL.

V and J are TRBV19 and TRBJ2-1; D is unclear. The CDR3 contains 18 residues. V lost 4 bases to trimming and J lost 1 base, with 20 bases between them. Germline assignment: CDR1 LNHDA and CDR2 SQIVND (reference sequence). The CDR3 nucleotides are TGTGCCAGTAGTACCTTTAGCCCCGGCCAGATATCCTACAATGAGCAGTTCTTC. Protein: CASSTFSPGQISYNEQFF.

The chain employs TRBV6-5 and TRBJ2-3; D call uncertain. The CDR3 covers 14 residues. CDR1 and CDR2 from the germline V gene are MNHEY and SVGAGI. The ends were cut back, 7 bases at V and 2 bases at J, with 13 bases in the middle. CDR3 loop: CASTRTAYTDTQYF. In DNA form, the CDR3 reads TGTGCCAGCACTCGAACAGCTTACACAGATACGCAGTATTTT.

This clone was observed a handful of times. CDR3 protein: CASIDRSNQPQHF. The CDR3 nucleotides read TGTGCCAGCATAGACAGGAGTAATCAGCCCCAGCATTTT. The chain has TRBV2 and TRBJ1-5; TRBD1 is a possible D gene (6 bases). Trimming removed 7 bases from V and 4 bases from J, with 11 bases in between. The CDR3 runs to 13 residues. CDR1 is SNHLY, CDR2 FYNNEI, per germline. The variable domain in full, completed from reference TRBV2 and TRBJ1-5, reads EPEVTQTPSHQVTQMGQEVILRCVPISNHLYFYWYRQILGQKVEFLVSFYNNEISEKSEIFDDQFSVERPDGSNFTLKIRSTKLEDSAMYFCASIDRSNQPQHFGDGTRLSIL.

The chain recombines TRBV7-9 with TRBJ2-1; no definite D call. The V and J ends lost 5 bases and 2 bases respectively, with 13 bases between them. From germline, CDR1 is SEHNR and CDR2 FQNEAQ (reference sequence). The CDR3 extends over 15 amino acids. DNA of the CDR3: TGTGCCAGCAGCCCACAGTTAATCACCTACAATGAGCAGTTCTTC. Its protein product is CASSPQLITYNEQFF.

CDR3 residues: CASSFTGGGLTEAFF. The CDR3 coding sequence is TGTGCCAGCAGCTTCACAGGGGGCGGTTTGACTGAAGCTTTCTTT. The chain combines TRBV5-6 with TRBJ1-1; TRBD1 agrees at 9 bases. Trimming at V came to 2 bases and at J to 5 bases, leaving 7 bases not matched to a gene. CDR1 SGHDT and CDR2 YYEEEE come from the germline V gene. The CDR3 sequence is 15 residues long.

The rearrangement uses TRBV10-3 and TRBJ2-2, with a possible D match to TRBD1 (5 bases). Germline CDR1 and CDR2: ENHRY and SYGVKD. This CDR3 contains 16 residues. Trimming took off 9 bases at V and 4 bases at J, with 21 bases between the two ends. The CDR3, as DNA: TGTGCCATTACCCAATCACTACAGGTTACCACCGGGGAGCTGTTTTTT. It is translated as CAITQSLQVTTGELFF.

CDR3 DNA: TGTGCCAGCAGTTTACAGGGATACTCTGGGGCCAACGTCCTGACTTTC. Amino acids: CASSLQGYSGANVLTF. The chain combines TRBV27 with TRBJ2-6, with TRBD1 as a possible D gene (5 bases). Trimming left V 2 bases short and J 0 bases short, with 8 bases between. The germline V gene encodes CDR1 MNHEY and CDR2 SMNVEV (reference sequence). CDR3 length: 16 residues.

The chain is built from TRBV7-2 and TRBJ2-6; no reliable D call. CDR1 is SGHTA and CDR2 is FQGNSA in the germline V gene. Trimming removed 0 bases at V and 4 bases at J, with 7 bases between. The CDR3 loop spans 15 amino acids. The CDR3, as DNA: TGTGCCAGCAGCTTAGCGGTGGCCGGGGCCAACGTCCTGACTTTC. Its protein product is CASSLAVAGANVLTF.

J is TRBJ2-1 and V is TRBV7-2; 13 bases map to TRBD2. Germline CDR1 and CDR2: SGHTA and FQGNSA. This CDR3 is built from 15 residues. V shed 5 bases, J shed 10 bases, and the junction held 8 bases outside the gene matches. CDR3 protein: CASSLRLAGGGEQFF. The CDR3 nucleotides read TGTGCCAGCAGCCTACGACTAGCGGGAGGAGGCGAGCAGTTCTTC.

This clone was detected once. This chain connects TRBV6-5 to TRBJ2-7, with a possible D match to TRBD2 (6 bases). Germline V gene data show CDR1 as MNHEY and CDR2 as SVGAGI. Trimming cost V 0 bases and J 5 bases, with 11 bases left between them. CDR3 length: 14 amino acids. The CDR3 DNA reads TGTGCCAGCAGTTACTCGACAAGGAGGGACGAGCAGTACTTC. The encoded protein is CASSYSTRRDEQYF.

The rearrangement joins TRBV19 to TRBJ1-5, with D tentatively TRBD1 (6 bases). The CDR3 extends over 15 amino acids. Trimming took 6 bases from V and 1 from J, leaving 13 bases between them. From germline, CDR1 is LNHDA and CDR2 SQIVND (reference sequence). The CDR3 coding sequence is TGTGCCAGTAGGAAAGGACAGCTCAGCAATCAGCCCCAGCATTTT. Amino acids: CASRKGQLSNQPQHF.

The J gene is TRBJ2-1, the V gene TRBV2; D uncertain. Germline-derived CDR1 and CDR2 are SNHLY and FYNNEI. The V end lost 7 bases, the J end lost 2 bases, and 12 bases lay between the germline ends. CDR3 length equals 14 residues. The CDR3 reads CASKGEIPYNEQFF. CDR3 coding DNA: TGTGCCAGCAAAGGAGAGATCCCCTACAATGAGCAGTTCTTC. The whole variable domain, filled in from reference TRBV2 and TRBJ2-1, reads EPEVTQTPSHQVTQMGQEVILRCVPISNHLYFYWYRQILGQKVEFLVSFYNNEISEKSEIFDDQFSVERPDGSNFTLKIRSTKLEDSAMYFCASKGEIPYNEQFFGPGTRLTVL.

This clone was counted once. The chain links TRBV29-1 to TRBJ2-7; 7 bases match TRBD1. J gave up 5 bases and V 3 bases, and 4 bases lay outside the gene matches. CDR1 and CDR2 (germline): SQVTM, ANQGSEA. The CDR3 covers 12 residues. The CDR3 region has the DNA TGCAGCGTTGACCTGACAGGGAACGAGCAGTACTTC. This gives the protein CSVDLTGNEQYF.

The CDR3 here is CASSPPPGVLLGSYNEQFF. The CDR3 region has the DNA TGTGCCAGCAGTCCCCCTCCGGGAGTCCTCCTAGGTTCCTACAATGAGCAGTTCTTC. The chain combines TRBV28 with TRBJ2-1, with TRBD2 as a possible D gene (6 bases). This CDR3 comprises 19 residues. V dropped 5 bases and J dropped 1 base, with 24 bases sitting between them. The germline V gene has CDR1 MDHEN and CDR2 SYDVKM.

The chain links TRBV7-2 to TRBJ1-5, with D maybe TRBD1 (6 bases). The length of the CDR3 is 16 residues. Germline CDR1 reads SGHTA; CDR2 reads FQGNSA. Trimming pared 6 bases from V and 1 base from J, leaving 16 bases between. CDR3 region: CASSFDRTGSNQPQHF. For the CDR3, the DNA is TGTGCCAGCAGTTTCGACAGGACGGGAAGCAATCAGCCCCAGCATTTT.

This clone was observed once. The V call is TRBV18, the J call TRBJ2-7, with D unresolved. V lost 6 bases, J lost 4 bases, and 16 bases lay in between. The V gene's germline CDR1 is KGHSH and CDR2 LQKENI. This CDR3 is built from 14 residues. The CDR3 protein is CASSSDRLKYEQYF. The CDR3, as DNA: TGTGCCAGCTCCTCAGACCGACTTAAATACGAGCAGTACTTC.

The chain recombines TRBV6-5 with TRBJ2-3, with 8 bases fitting TRBD2. This CDR3 has 14 residues. Per the germline V gene, CDR1 is MNHEY and CDR2 is SVGAGI. With V trimmed by 6 bases and J by 3 bases, 5 bases remained unmatched. The CDR3 DNA follows: TGTGCCAGCAGCCCCGGGACTAGTACAGATACGCAGTATTTT. Amino acids: CASSPGTSTDTQYF.

The chain uses TRBV5-6 and TRBJ2-1, with D possibly matching TRBD1 (6 bases). CDR1 and CDR2 from the germline V gene are SGHDT and YYEEEE. Trimming left V 4 bases short and J 5 bases short, with 16 bases between. This CDR3 is built from 15 residues. The CDR3 DNA reads as TGTGCCAGCAGCCTGGAAGAGGGGGTCAACAATGAGCAGTTCTTC. This encodes CASSLEEGVNNEQFF.

The CDR3: CASSKARRETYNEQFF. As DNA, the CDR3 is TGTGCCAGCAGCAAAGCACGACGGGAGACTTACAATGAGCAGTTCTTC. The J gene is TRBJ2-1, the V gene TRBV21-1; TRBD2, the table's D call, lacks a check against the DNA. TRBV21-1 is listed as a pseudogene. CDR3 length: 16 amino acids.

The CDR3, as DNA: TGTGCCAGCAGCTTTGGCGGGAGTACGACCGGGGAGCTGTTTTTT. Protein: CASSFGGSTTGELFF. The chain links TRBV11-3 to TRBJ2-2, with 7 bases that match TRBD2. J gave up 5 bases and V 3 bases, and 6 bases lay outside the gene matches. Germline CDR1 and CDR2: SGHNT and YENEEA. The CDR3 is made up of 15 amino acids.

The chain couples TRBV7-2 to TRBJ1-1; D is unresolved. Between the trimmed V and J ends, which lost 3 bases and 5 bases, there was a span of 10 bases. The CDR3 is made up of 13 amino acids. Germline CDR1 and CDR2: SGHTA and FQGNSA. The CDR3 spells CASSFGSGTEAFF. The CDR3 nucleotides are TGTGCCAGCAGCTTTGGAAGCGGTACTGAAGCTTTCTTT.

The rearrangement joins TRBV25-1 to TRBJ1-2, with D uncertain. Germline lookup yields CDR1 MGHDK and CDR2 SYGVNS. The CDR3 contains 8 residues. V was clipped by 11 bases and J by 6 bases, with 4 bases between them. The CDR3 DNA follows: TGTGCCGCGAATGGCTACACCTTC. This translates into CAANGYTF.

The J gene is TRBJ2-2, the V gene TRBV7-2; 10 nucleotides align to TRBD2. The J segment lost 2 bases and the V segment lost 1 base, leaving 7 bases of the junction unmatched. Per the germline V gene, CDR1 is SGHTA and CDR2 is FQGNSA. The CDR3 loop spans 18 amino acids. The CDR3 DNA is TGTGCCAGCAGCTTAGGGGTTCTAGCGGGGGATAACACCGGGGAGCTGTTTTTT. Protein: CASSLGVLAGDNTGELFF.

The chain has TRBV30 and TRBJ2-2; D is ambiguous. The germline V gene encodes CDR1 GTSNPN and CDR2 SVGIG (reference sequence). Trimming removed 3 bases from V and 6 bases from J, with 11 bases in between. This CDR3 contains 13 residues. The CDR3 loop is CAWSGFEAGELFF. CDR3 nucleotide sequence: TGTGCCTGGAGCGGCTTTGAGGCCGGGGAGCTGTTTTTT.

The rearrangement uses TRBV7-3 and TRBJ2-1, with TRBD2 matching over 12 bases. Losses at the gene ends were 2 bases for V and 1 base for J; bases not matched to a gene: 3. Germline-derived CDR1 and CDR2 are SGHTA and FQGTGA. The CDR3 has 17 residues. The CDR3: CASSLYGTSGSYNEQFF. CDR3 bases: TGTGCCAGCAGCTTATACGGGACTAGCGGGTCCTACAATGAGCAGTTCTTC.

The V gene is TRBV4-3, the J gene TRBJ2-1; 7 bases align to TRBD1. Germline trimming cut 3 bases from V and 4 bases from J; bases unmatched to any gene: 6. The CDR3 has 15 residues. Germline-derived CDR1 and CDR2 are LGHNA and YSLEER. CDR3 amino acids: CASSHRQGSYNEQFF. In DNA, the CDR3 is TGCGCCAGCAGCCACAGACAGGGCTCTTACAATGAGCAGTTCTTC.

The gene calls are TRBV19 and TRBJ2-2, with 10 bases matching TRBD2. The trim removed 8 bases at V and 7 bases at J, leaving 13 bases unmatched. This CDR3 region has 16 residues. The germline CDR1 and CDR2 sequences are LNHDA and SQIVND (reference sequence). The CDR3 bases are TGTGCCAGTGACCACGGGACTAGCGCGCATTTCGGGGAGCTGTTTTTT. Translated: CASDHGTSAHFGELFF.